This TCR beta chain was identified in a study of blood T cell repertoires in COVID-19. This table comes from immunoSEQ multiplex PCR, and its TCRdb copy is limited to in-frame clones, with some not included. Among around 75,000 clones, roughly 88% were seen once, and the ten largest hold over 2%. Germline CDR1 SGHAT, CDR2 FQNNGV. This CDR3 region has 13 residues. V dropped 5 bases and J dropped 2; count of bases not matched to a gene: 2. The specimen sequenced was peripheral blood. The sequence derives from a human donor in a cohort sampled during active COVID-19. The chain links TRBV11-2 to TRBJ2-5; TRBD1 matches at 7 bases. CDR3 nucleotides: TGTGCCAGCAGCAAGGGACAGCAAGAGACCCAGTACTTC. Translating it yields CASSKGQQETQYF.